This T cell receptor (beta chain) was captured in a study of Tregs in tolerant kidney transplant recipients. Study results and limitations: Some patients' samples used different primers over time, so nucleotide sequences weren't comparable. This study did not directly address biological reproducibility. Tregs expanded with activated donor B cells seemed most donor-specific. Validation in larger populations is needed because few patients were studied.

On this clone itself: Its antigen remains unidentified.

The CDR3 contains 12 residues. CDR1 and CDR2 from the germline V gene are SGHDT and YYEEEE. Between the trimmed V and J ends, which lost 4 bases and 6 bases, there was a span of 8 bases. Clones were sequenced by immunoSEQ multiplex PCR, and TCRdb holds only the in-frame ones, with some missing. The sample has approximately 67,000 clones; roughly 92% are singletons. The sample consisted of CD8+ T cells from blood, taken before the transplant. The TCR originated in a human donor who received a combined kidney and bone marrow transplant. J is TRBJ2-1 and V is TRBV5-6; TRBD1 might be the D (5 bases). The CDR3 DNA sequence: TGTGCCAGCAGCGTTCAGGGCAATGAGCAGTTCTTC. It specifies CASSVQGNEQFF.